This T cell receptor beta chain came from a study of tumor and adjacent non-tumor tissue in lung cancer. Study-wide context: Aged about 30 to 76 years, patients included 9 to 11 men and several women with stage I to III disease. Study-wide findings and caveats: Tumor tissue had significantly higher TCR diversity than normal lung.

No cell sorting was done before RNA was extracted from the tissue. The normal lung tissue was taken more than 3 cm from the tumor edge. Comments on this clonotype: What it binds is unknown. An end of the junction does not agree with germline; a read error may underlie this.

Three rounds of nested PCR, following a modified ARM-PCR protocol, produced the TCRbeta library. One entry per CDR3 protein results from TCRdb running MiXCR on the multiplex PCR reads. Counted here are 90,000 to 110,000 distinct CDR3 sequences, about 65% occurring once; the ten biggest clones make up around 19%. The germline CDR1 and CDR2 sequences are SEHNR and FQNEAQ (reference sequence). The length of the CDR3 is 16 residues. The chain links TRBV7-9 to TRBJ2-7; D perhaps matches TRBD2 (5 bases). The TCR was taken from a man aged 55 to 70 with non-small cell lung cancer. Source material: distant non-tumor lung tissue. The CDR3 DNA reads as TGTGCCAGCAGCCCCCCGGGTATACTAGGTTCCTACGGGCAGTACTTC. Residues: CASSPPGILGSYGQYF.